A selection of T cell receptor beta chains follows, all from one sample in a study of shared clonotypes between healthy human individuals. The table came from immunoSEQ multiplex PCR; TCRdb's copy has only in-frame clones and leaves some out. The sample has millions of clones; about 95% are singletons. Source material: naive CD8+ T cells sorted from blood. These receptors originate from a man between 18 and 35 years old in good health. Both conserved end residues are part of each CDR3. Fields, in order: D gene, J gene, clone size, V gene, CDR3 DNA, CDR3 protein. The D gene is left open where the match is weak. The listing skips clone size in some rows; elsewhere it reads once, few, many or a size class.

>TRBD1|TRBJ1-2|NA|TRBV4-1
TGCGCCAGCAGCCAACCGGGACAGGGGGCGGCAATCGGCTACACCTTC
CASSQPGQGAAIGYTF
>NA|TRBJ1-5|NA|TRBV27
TGTGCCAGCAGTTTAAATAACAGGGCCACAAATCAGCCCCAGCATTTT
CASSLNNRATNQPQHF
>NA|TRBJ1-1|NA|TRBV28
TGTGCCAGCAGTTTATTCCTACAGAACACTGAAGCTTTCTTT
CASSLFLQNTEAFF
>NA|TRBJ2-7|NA|TRBV11-2
TGTGCCAGCAGCGAGGGGCTACTCTACGAGCAGTACTTC
CASSEGLLYEQYF
>NA|TRBJ2-1|NA|TRBV7-9
TGTGCCAGCAGCTTACCCCGTGGGGTCTCCTACAATGAGCAGTTCTTC
CASSLPRGVSYNEQFF
>NA|TRBJ1-2|once|TRBV5-6
TGTGCCAGCAGCTCTTCTGACTATGGCTACACCTTC
CASSSSDYGYTF
>NA|TRBJ2-3|NA|TRBV5-6
TGTGCCAGCAGCTTGGGTTCTGTTCTCACAGATACGCAGTATTTT
CASSLGSVLTDTQYF
>TRBD1|TRBJ2-7|NA|TRBV7-9
TGTGCCAGCAGCGTAGAGGACAGGTCCTACGAGCAGTACTTC
CASSVEDRSYEQYF
>NA|TRBJ1-2|NA|TRBV18
TGTGCCAGCTTCTCACCATATTCACCACTCGGGCAGGCAAACTATGGCTACACCTTC
CASFSPYSPLGQANYGYTF
>NA|TRBJ2-7|NA|TRBV15
TGTGCCACCGGAGAGGACAGCTCCTACGAGCAGTACTTC
CATGEDSSYEQYF
>TRBD2|TRBJ2-5|NA|TRBV6-6
TGTGCCAGCAGTTACTCGATAGCGGGGGAGACCCAGTACTTC
CASSYSIAGETQYF
>TRBD1|TRBJ2-7|NA|TRBV4-1
TGCGCCAGCAGCCAAGAACCCGGGACAGGGTGGTACGAGCAGTACTTC
CASSQEPGTGWYEQYF
>NA|TRBJ2-5|NA|TRBV11-2
TGTGCCAGCAGCTTATGGGAACGCCAAGAGACCCAGTACTTC
CASSLWERQETQYF
>NA|TRBJ1-6|NA|TRBV5-6
TGTGCCAGCAGCTTGGAGGCAGGGAATTCACCCCTCCACTTT
CASSLEAGNSPLHF
>NA|TRBJ2-2|NA|TRBV6-6
TGTGCCAGCAGGGGCGACGGGGAGCTGTTTTTT
CASRGDGELFF
>NA|TRBJ2-5|NA|TRBV6-5
TGTGCCAGCAGTTCCGTCGGGGGCCTTCAAGAGACCCAGTACTTC
CASSSVGGLQETQYF
>TRBD2|TRBJ2-7|NA|TRBV11-2
TGTGCCAGCAGCTCCGGACTAGCGGGGATATACGAGCAGTACTTC
CASSSGLAGIYEQYF
>NA|TRBJ2-7|NA|TRBV5-3
TGTGCCAGAAGCTTGATTGGGGGAGTGGAATACGAGCAGTACTTC
CARSLIGGVEYEQYF
>NA|TRBJ2-3|NA|TRBV27
TGTGCCAGCAGTCTCCAGTTCTTTCAGGCAGATACGCAGTATTTT
CASSLQFFQADTQYF
>NA|TRBJ2-7|NA|TRBV6-6
TGTGCCAGCAGTTATGGGGGAGCCCCCTACGAGCAGTACTTC
CASSYGGAPYEQYF
>NA|TRBJ1-1|NA|TRBV2
TGTGCCAGCAGTGGATCGAGGGACACTGAAGCTTTCTTT
CASSGSRDTEAFF
>NA|TRBJ2-7|NA|TRBV2
TGTGCCAGCAGTGATGACCGGGGGTCCTACGAGCAGTACTTC
CASSDDRGSYEQYF
>NA|TRBJ1-5|few|TRBV7-2
TGTGCCAGCAGCCCCGGTTGGGATCAGCCCCAGCATTTT
CASSPGWDQPQHF
>NA|TRBJ2-5|NA|TRBV27
TGTGCCAGCAGTTTAGGTATAGGGGCGGGAGAGACCCAGTACTTC
CASSLGIGAGETQYF
>NA|TRBJ2-1|NA|TRBV6-1
TGTGCCAGCAGTGAAGGGGCCGGCTATGAGCAGTTCTTC
CASSEGAGYEQFF
>TRBD1|TRBJ2-3|NA|TRBV2
TGTGCCAGCAGTGAGTACAGGGGGCCAGATACGCAGTATTTT
CASSEYRGPDTQYF
>TRBD2|TRBJ2-1|NA|TRBV27
TGTGCCAGCAGTCCTACTAGCGGGGCTTACAATGAGCAGTTCTTC
CASSPTSGAYNEQFF
>NA|TRBJ2-7|NA|TRBV6-6
TGTGCCAGCAGCTTGGACGGACAGACATCCTACGAGCAGTACTTC
CASSLDGQTSYEQYF
>NA|TRBJ2-1|NA|TRBV10-3
TGTGCCGTCCTAGGCGCTAAAAATGAGCAGTTCTTC
CAVLGAKNEQFF
>TRBD2|TRBJ2-2|once|TRBV11-2
TGTGCCAGCAGCTTGACTAGCGGTAACACCGGGGAGCTGTTTTTT
CASSLTSGNTGELFF
>TRBD2|TRBJ2-7|NA|TRBV4-3
TGCGCCAGCAGCCAATTTCTCGGACTAGAGGTTGACGAGCAGTACTTC
CASSQFLGLEVDEQYF
>NA|TRBJ1-1|NA|TRBV9
TGTGCCAGCAGCGTTGGGGGGCAGACTGAAGCTTTCTTT
CASSVGGQTEAFF
>NA|TRBJ2-7|NA|TRBV10-3
TGTGCCATCAGTGAGGAGATCTCCTACGAGCAGTACTTC
CAISEEISYEQYF
>NA|TRBJ1-1|NA|TRBV6-5
TGTGCCAGCCTGGAGGCTGGGAACACTGAAGCTTTCTTT
CASLEAGNTEAFF
>NA|TRBJ1-3|NA|TRBV9
TGTGCCAGCAGCGTTGTGGGAGGGACTGGAAACACCATATATTTT
CASSVVGGTGNTIYF
>TRBD2|TRBJ2-1|NA|TRBV2
TGTGCCAGCAGATGGTTAGCGGGAGGCGACAATGAGCAGTTCTTC
CASRWLAGGDNEQFF
>NA|TRBJ2-3|NA|TRBV27
TGTGCCAGCAGTTTAAGGGAAGCCGATACGCAGTATTTT
CASSLREADTQYF
>TRBD2|TRBJ2-3|once|TRBV5-6
TGTGCCAGCAGCTCCGCGATGACTAGCGGGGGGGTCAAAGATACGCAGTATTTT
CASSSAMTSGGVKDTQYF
>NA|TRBJ2-5|NA|TRBV5-4
TGTGCCAGCAGCGACGGGACATGGGAGACCCAGTACTTC
CASSDGTWETQYF
>NA|TRBJ1-1|NA|TRBV19
TGTGCCAGTAGCCACTGGGGGGCCCAGAACACTGAAGCTTTCTTT
CASSHWGAQNTEAFF
>NA|TRBJ2-5|NA|TRBV29-1
TGCAGCGTTATCTGGGAGACCCAGTACTTC
CSVIWETQYF
>NA|TRBJ1-5|NA|TRBV12-5
TGTGCTAGTGGTTTGGGGCAGGAGGGAGATCAGCCCCAGCATTTT
CASGLGQEGDQPQHF
>TRBD2|TRBJ2-7|NA|TRBV11-2
TGTGCCAGCAGCTTATCTGTGCGGGAGACCCACGAGCAGTACTTC
CASSLSVRETHEQYF
>NA|TRBJ2-1|NA|TRBV6-5
TGTGCCAGCAGTTCGCCCCCGGAACAAGAGTTCTTC
CASSSPPEQEFF
>TRBD2|TRBJ2-5|NA|TRBV29-1
TGCAGCGTTGAAGGAACTAGCGGGGGGGAAGAGACCCAGTACTTC
CSVEGTSGGEETQYF
>NA|TRBJ2-7|NA|TRBV5-1
TGCGCCAGCAGCTTGAACAGGGCTCACGAGCAGTACTTC
CASSLNRAHEQYF
>TRBD1|TRBJ2-7|NA|TRBV13
TGTGCCAGCAGCCAAGGGACAGGGTCCTACGAGCAGTACTTC
CASSQGTGSYEQYF
>NA|TRBJ2-7|NA|TRBV28
TGTGCCAGCGTCCCCCCGGGTTGGAGCTCCTACGAGCAGTACTTC
CASVPPGWSSYEQYF
>NA|TRBJ1-5|once|TRBV10-3
TGTGCCATCAGTGAGTCGACTTTGGCTCAGCCCCAGCATTTT
CAISESTLAQPQHF
>NA|TRBJ1-2|NA|TRBV6-5
TGTGCCAGCAGTCCCGGGACGGATTATGGCTACACCTTC
CASSPGTDYGYTF
>NA|TRBJ2-1|NA|TRBV11-3
TGTGCCAGCAGCGGCCAAACCATTGAGCAGTTCTTC
CASSGQTIEQFF